The TCR beta chain described here comes from a study of cytomegalovirus exposure and HLA in healthy donors. On the study more broadly: In an early release, HLA-typed donors contributed some 82 million unique TCR sequences.

The PCR had 60 Vbeta and 13 Jbeta primers. Sequenced by immunoSEQ multiplex PCR; TCRdb stores in-frame clones only, minus some. Of approximately 180,000 clones in the sample, 80% to 90% were seen once. After removal of 0 bases from V and 7 bases from J, the junction contained 17 bases not matched to a gene. The CDR3 is 18 residues long. Germline V gene sequence: CDR1 SNHLY, CDR2 FYNNEI. Sequenced sample: PBMCs. The receptor was isolated from a girl aged 5-17 years in good health and CMV-seropositive. The gene calls are TRBV2 and TRBJ2-5; 7 nucleotides line up with TRBD2. The CDR3 nucleotides read TGTGCCAGCAGTGAAGCGCTTCGGGCGGGGAGGGCCCTCGGGACCCAGTACTTC. It codes for CASSEALRAGRALGTQYF.